Following are 23 T cell receptor beta chains from one sample sequenced in a study of T cells in Graves' hyperthyroidism and ophthalmopathy. Regions amplified from RNA transcripts were the TCR beta CDR3 regions. The TCR CDR3 was amplified in a first-round RT-PCR using the HTBI primer set. Via MiXCR, TCRdb re-called the multiplex PCR reads, giving one row per CDR3 protein. The sample shows some 560,000 distinct CDR3 sequences, 13% to 15% of them seen only once. The sample was blood. All receptors derive from a middle-aged woman with Graves' hyperthyroidism.

This clonotype has more than one count but fewer than ten. The rearrangement links TRBV29-1 to TRBJ1-2; D gene unclear. The CDR3 has 14 residues. V shed 4 bases and J shed 4 bases, with 16 bases lying between them. The V gene's germline CDR1 is SQVTM and CDR2 ANQGSEA. The CDR3 sequence: CSVANTPAPYGYTF. The CDR3 DNA reads TGCAGCGTTGCAAATACGCCGGCCCCCTATGGCTACACCTTC.

This clonotype was seen many times. This chain uses TRBV20-1 with TRBJ2-2; 9 nucleotides align to TRBD2. V was clipped by 6 bases and J by 7 bases; unmatched bases: 6. CDR3 length equals 13 residues. Germline loops: CDR1 DFQATT, CDR2 SNEGSKA (reference sequence). The CDR3 DNA follows: TGCAGTGCGGGGGCGGGAGGGGTCGGGGAGCTGTTTTTT. It codes for CSAGAGGVGELFF.

The chain carries TRBV4-1 and TRBJ2-7; D possibly uses TRBD1 or TRBD2 (7 bases each). The CDR3 runs to 13 residues. V lost 3 bases and J 6 bases, leaving 12 bases between the germline ends. CDR1 MGHRA and CDR2 YSYEKL come from the germline V gene. The CDR3 region is CASSQPRGGEQYF. CDR3 nucleotide sequence: TGCGCCAGCAGCCAGCCCAGGGGGGGCGAGCAGTACTTC.

This clonotype has a count of ten or more. The chain uses TRBV29-1 and TRBJ2-3; the match to TRBD2 covers 13 bases. The CDR3 is made up of 15 amino acids. The germline V gene encodes CDR1 SQVTM and CDR2 ANQGSEA. V dropped 4 bases and J dropped 3; count of bases not matched to a gene: 4. The CDR3 here is CSVAGTSGKTDTQYF. The CDR3 nucleotides read TGCAGCGTTGCCGGGACTAGCGGGAAGACAGATACGCAGTATTTT.

This clonotype was seen repeatedly, ten times or more. V usage is TRBV30 and J usage is TRBJ1-5; D not certain. This CDR3 is built from 15 residues. Germline CDR1 and CDR2: GTSNPN and SVGIG (reference sequence). Trimming took 0 bases from V and 0 from J, leaving 9 bases between them. CDR3 amino acids: CAWSVGVYSNQPQHF. In DNA form, the CDR3 reads TGTGCCTGGAGTGTGGGAGTTTATAGCAATCAGCCCCAGCATTTT. The variable domain in full, with the rest retrieved from reference TRBV30 and TRBJ1-5, is SQTIHQWPATLVQPVGSPLSLECTVEGTSNPNLYWYRQAAGRGLQLLFYSVGIGQISSEVPQNLSASRPQDRQFILSSKKLLLSDSGFYLCAWSVGVYSNQPQHFGDGTRLSIL.

This sequence joins TRBV5-1 and TRBJ2-7; 9 nucleotides match TRBD1. In germline, CDR1 is SGHRS, CDR2 YFSETQ. The CDR3 is made up of 15 amino acids. After removal of 2 bases from V and 5 bases from J, the junction contained 8 bases not matched to a gene. CDR3 residues: CASSFSGQGTHEQYF. As DNA, the CDR3 is TGCGCCAGCAGCTTTTCTGGACAGGGGACCCACGAGCAGTACTTC. Variable domain in full (rest from reference TRBV5-1 and TRBJ2-7): KAGVTQTPRYLIKTRGQQVTLSCSPISGHRSVSWYQQTPGQGLQFLFEYFSETQRNKGNFPGRFSGRQFSNSRSEMNVSTLELGDSALYLCASSFSGQGTHEQYFGPGTRLTVT.

This clonotype was observed a handful of times. The CDR3 DNA follows: TGTGCCAGCAGTAAGACAGGGGGCTCCAATCAGCCCCAGCATTTT. Its translation: CASSKTGGSNQPQHF. The V call is TRBV27, the J call TRBJ1-5, with TRBD1 matching over 10 bases. Per the germline V gene, CDR1 is MNHEY and CDR2 is SMNVEV (reference sequence). The ends lost 5 bases at V and 3 bases at J; junction bases unmatched: 4. The length of the CDR3 is 15 residues.

This clonotype has more than one count but fewer than ten. The chain is built from TRBV20-1 and TRBJ2-7; 10 bases line up with TRBD2. The CDR3 has 14 residues. The V segment lost 0 bases and the J segment 9 bases; nucleotides outside the gene matches: 8. Germline CDR1 DFQATT, CDR2 SNEGSKA (reference sequence). In DNA form, the CDR3 reads TGCAGTGCTAGAGAAGGGACTAGCGCGGGAGGGCAGTACTTC. Encoded protein: CSAREGTSAGGQYF.

This clonotype occurred a few times. An end of the junction differs from the germline gene, which may be a read error. The chain is built from TRBV19 and TRBJ1-5; the D is unclear. Germline V gene sequence: CDR1 LNHDA, CDR2 SQIVND (reference sequence). The length of the CDR3 is 16 residues. CDR3 in amino acids: CASMPLAGDSNQPQRF. In DNA form, the CDR3 reads TGTGCCAGTATGCCCCTGGCCGGGGATAGCAATCAGCCCCAGCGTTTT.

This clonotype has ten or more counts. The V call is TRBV28, the J call TRBJ1-2, with 10 bases that match TRBD1. CDR1 and CDR2 from the germline V gene are MDHEN and SYDVKM. The J segment lost 0 bases and the V segment lost 3 bases, leaving 7 bases of the junction unmatched. The CDR3 extends over 17 amino acids. In DNA, the CDR3 is TGTGCCAGCAGTTTGCCCGGACAGGGGGTCCCTAACTATGGCTACACCTTC. This gives the protein CASSLPGQGVPNYGYTF.

In its sample, this clonotype was seen a few times. The rearrangement joins TRBV3-1 to TRBJ2-1; no definite D call. From germline, CDR1 is LGHDT and CDR2 YNNKEL (reference sequence). With 5 bases removed from V and 9 bases from J, the gap between germline ends came to 8 bases. This CDR3 is 11 amino acids long. The CDR3 DNA is TGTGCCAGCAGCTTCTTGAGTGAGCAGTTCTTC. Its translation: CASSFLSEQFF.

This clonotype was seen repeatedly, ten times or more. The chain combines TRBV7-8 with TRBJ2-7, with 9 bases matching TRBD1. Germline V CDR1 and CDR2: SGHVS, FQNEAQ. This CDR3 contains 15 residues. The trim removed 2 bases at V and 4 bases at J, leaving 6 bases unmatched. The CDR3 spells CASSLFVDRGYEQYF. CDR3 sequence (DNA): TGTGCCAGCAGCTTATTCGTGGACAGGGGTTACGAGCAGTACTTC.

In its sample, this clonotype was seen many times. This chain joins TRBV5-1 and TRBJ1-3; a weak D match, TRBD1 (5 bases). This CDR3 is built from 15 residues. From germline, CDR1 is SGHRS and CDR2 YFSETQ. V was trimmed by 0 bases and J by 1 base, leaving 8 bases between them. CDR3: CASSLVGGSGNTIYF. In DNA, the CDR3 is TGCGCCAGCAGCTTGGTTGGGGGGTCTGGAAACACCATATATTTT.

This clonotype was seen many times. The chain links TRBV6-1 to TRBJ2-1; D perhaps matches TRBD2 (6 bases). CDR3 length: 15 amino acids. Germline CDR1 is MNHNS and CDR2 is SASEGT. The V and J ends lost 5 bases and 2 bases respectively, with 13 bases between them. The CDR3 loop reads CASSLADWAYNEQFF. The CDR3 nucleotides are TGTGCCAGCAGTTTAGCGGATTGGGCCTACAATGAGCAGTTCTTC.

In its sample, this clonotype was seen many times. V usage is TRBV11-2 and J usage is TRBJ2-5; 8 nucleotides agree with TRBD1. The CDR3 length is 15 residues. The germline V gene has CDR1 SGHAT and CDR2 FQNNGV. The junction had 9 bases not matched to a gene; V was cut back by 4 bases and J by 5 bases. CDR3 amino acids: CASSSNPTGVETQYF. The CDR3 region has the DNA TGTGCCAGCAGCTCAAACCCGACAGGGGTGGAGACCCAGTACTTC.

This chain uses TRBV6-1 with TRBJ2-1; D is ambiguous. The germline gives CDR1 MNHNS, CDR2 SASEGT. V was pared by 3 bases and J by 8 bases, with 17 bases between. This CDR3 region has 15 residues. The CDR3 loop is CASSDGPSGPDEQFF. CDR3 bases: TGTGCCAGCAGTGACGGCCCCTCTGGTCCGGATGAGCAGTTCTTC.

This clonotype was counted many times. The chain is built from TRBV12-5 and TRBJ2-2; 14 nucleotides match TRBD2. V shed 5 bases and J 6 bases; nucleotides not matched to a gene: 11. Germline CDR1 and CDR2: LGHNT and FRNRAP. The CDR3 has 18 residues. The CDR3 DNA reads as TGTGCTAGTGGTACCTTTCCCGGGACTAGCGGGAGCGCCGGGGAGCTGTTTTTT. Residues: CASGTFPGTSGSAGELFF. The variable domain in full, completed from reference TRBV12-5 and TRBJ2-2, reads DARVTQTPRHKVTEMGQEVTMRCQPILGHNTVFWYRQTMMQGLELLAYFRNRAPLDDSGMPKDRFSAEMPDATLATLKIQPSEPRDSAVYFCASGTFPGTSGSAGELFFGEGSRLTVL.

At least ten counts were recorded for this clonotype. The gene calls are TRBV28 and TRBJ2-7; possibly TRBD1 or TRBD2 for D (5 bases each). The germline V gene encodes CDR1 MDHEN and CDR2 SYDVKM. The CDR3 totals 15 residues. Trimming left V 4 bases short and J 6 bases short, with 19 bases between. The CDR3 protein is CASSWDRRPTIEQYF. In nucleotides, the CDR3 is TGTGCCAGCAGTTGGGACCGCCGTCCTACTATCGAGCAGTACTTC. The variable domain in full, with the rest retrieved from reference TRBV28 and TRBJ2-7, is DVKVTQSSRYLVKRTGEKVFLECVQDMDHENMFWYRQDPGLGLRLIYFSYDVKMKEKGDIPEGYSVSREKKERFSLILESASTNQTSMYLCASSWDRRPTIEQYFGPGTRLTVT.

This clonotype came up many times. The chain combines TRBV7-2 with TRBJ2-1; maybe TRBD1 (6 bases). Germline CDR1 reads SGHTA; CDR2 reads FQGNSA. This CDR3 is built from 13 residues. The V end was cut by 1 base, the J end by 6 bases, with 7 bases between. This CDR3 is CASSLDRANEQFF. CDR3 bases: TGTGCCAGCAGCTTAGACAGGGCCAATGAGCAGTTCTTC.

The chain employs TRBV12-3 or TRBV12-4 and TRBJ2-3; TRBD2 aligns across 15 bases. CDR3 length equals 19 residues. Losses at the gene ends were 3 bases for V and 1 base for J; bases not matched to a gene: 8. This CDR3 reads CASSFGLAGGSTCTDTQYF. The CDR3 coding sequence is TGTGCCAGCAGTTTCGGACTAGCGGGAGGGTCCACTTGCACAGATACGCAGTATTTT.

The V and J genes are TRBV14 and TRBJ1-1, with D possibly TRBD1 on 6 matching bases. The CDR3 has 13 residues. V was shortened by 4 bases and J by 5 bases, with 11 bases between the two germline ends. CDR1 is SGHDN, CDR2 FVKESK, per germline. CDR3 bases: TGTGCCAGCAGCCGGGGGCGGGGGACTGAAGCTTTCTTT. Encoded protein: CASSRGRGTEAFF.

This clonotype was found a few times. A much more abundant neighbour one base away suggests this may be a read error. The V call is TRBV28, the J call TRBJ2-7; the D is unclear. Per germline, CDR1 MDHEN and CDR2 SYDVKM. The CDR3 extends over 12 amino acids. The CDR3 loop is CASSQPSYGQYF. The CDR3 DNA is TGTGCCAGCAGCCAACCTTCCTACGGGCAGTACTTC.

There are many counts of this clonotype. V and J are TRBV2 and TRBJ1-1; D uncertain. V was clipped by 3 bases and J by 11 bases, with 13 bases between them. The V gene's germline CDR1 is SNHLY and CDR2 FYNNEI. The CDR3 spans 12 residues. DNA for the CDR3: TGTGCCAGCAGTGAGGCGGGGAAATCCGCTTTCTTT. As protein: CASSEAGKSAFF.